This T cell receptor (beta chain) was obtained from a study of long-term antiretroviral therapy in people with HIV. An immunoSEQ assay, version v3.0, was performed at survey level. Data came from immunoSEQ multiplex PCR; TCRdb stores just in-frame clones and leaves some out. The sample shows under 12,000 clones, 76% of them seen only once. This clone was found once. CDR1 and CDR2 from the germline V gene are MDHEN and SYDVKM. The CDR3 has 16 residues. The V and J ends lost 5 bases and 2 bases, in that order; junction bases with no gene match: 9. The V gene is TRBV28, the J gene TRBJ2-5, with TRBD2 matching 9 bases. The source is a man aged 25 to 45 with HIV. The material was unsorted PBMCs, obtained at the start of antiretroviral therapy, before treatment. This CDR3 is CASSAQGSGGQETQYF. Here the CDR3 DNA reads TGTGCCAGCAGTGCCCAGGGAAGCGGGGGGCAAGAGACCCAGTACTTC.